These 3 T cell receptor beta chains share one sample of origin, sequenced in a study of T-cell reconstitution after alpha-beta-depleted transplantation in children. During its preparation, the TCRbeta library received unique molecular identifiers. TCRdb itself ran the PCR reads through MiXCR, one entry per CDR3 protein. The sample consists of 700,000 to 950,000 distinct CDR3 sequences, approximately 15% of them appearing once. The specimen comprised PBMCs, mostly from graft donor cells, sampled 360 days after TCRalphabeta/CD19-depleted stem cell transplant. These receptors were obtained from a male patient younger than 18 who had a stem cell transplant for acute lymphoblastic leukemia, so the T cells may come from the graft donor.

The genes are TRBV24-1 and TRBJ2-3, with D uncertain. There are 15 residues in the CDR3. Germline V gives CDR1 KGHDR, CDR2 SFDVKD. V lost 2 bases to trimming and J lost 3 bases, with 11 bases between them. The CDR3 is CATSDSPDGTDTQYF. CDR3 bases: TGTGCCACCAGTGATTCCCCGGACGGAACAGATACGCAGTATTTT.

This clonotype was recorded a few times. The chain links TRBV11-2 to TRBJ2-2; D gene ambiguous. This CDR3 has 10 amino acids. V was trimmed by 4 bases and J by 9 bases, leaving 3 bases between them. Germline V gene lookup returns CDR1 SGHAT and CDR2 FQNNGV. The CDR3 region is CASSSWELFF. The CDR3 DNA reads TGTGCCAGCAGCTCATGGGAGCTGTTTTTT.

This clonotype has a handful of counts. V usage is TRBV9 and J usage is TRBJ2-2, with 8 bases lining up with TRBD1. J lost 4 bases, V lost 3 bases, and 5 bases had no gene match. The CDR3 length is 15 residues. CDR1 is SGDLS and CDR2 is YYNGEE in the germline V gene. CDR3 residues: CASSGQGAVTGELFF. The CDR3, as DNA: TGTGCCAGCAGCGGCCAGGGGGCAGTCACCGGGGAGCTGTTTTTT.